The T cell receptor (beta chain) under discussion was sequenced for a study of blood T cells in healthy people across ages. Primers used in a second PCR of about 7 to 12 cycles were a sample-barcoded 5' primer and a J-beta primer mix. In TCRdb, the 5' RACE reads were re-called with MiXCR into one record per CDR3 protein. The repertoire has 1.4 million or so distinct CDR3 sequences, around 40% of them found once; the top ten carry more than 4%. The receptor was derived from a woman aged 18-29 years in good health. The sequencing sample was made of blood.

The CDR3 loop is CASSPWGSTTNEKLFF. The DNA for the CDR3 is TGTGCCAGCAGCCCCTGGGGTAGCACAACTAATGAAAAACTGTTTTTT. The chain links TRBV13 to TRBJ1-4; D call uncertain. Germline V gene data show CDR1 as PRHDT and CDR2 as FYEKMQ (reference sequence). This CDR3 has 16 residues. The V end was cut by 5 bases, the J end by 0 bases, with 13 bases between.